This record concerns one T cell receptor (beta chain) sequence. Germline CDR1 is LNHDA and CDR2 is SQIVND (reference sequence). Trimming took off 2 bases at V and 6 bases at J, with 11 bases between the two ends. The CDR3 spans 13 residues. The data are from a study of blood T cell repertoires in COVID-19. Methods used by the authors: The authors estimated nucleated cell counts from reference gene primer amplification. Here immunoSEQ multiplex PCR was the method, and the copy in TCRdb shows in-frame clones only, minus some. The V and J calls and clone size are taken from that table; D and trimming were inferred from the DNA. The table includes around 70,000 clones, about nine tenths detected once.

This chain links TRBV19 with TRBJ2-7; D unresolved. This receptor was identified in a woman aged 18-29 years with acute or convalescent COVID-19. The sample comprised peripheral blood. This CDR3 is CASSIQVVGEQYF. CDR3 bases: TGTGCCAGTAGTATACAGGTGGTAGGCGAGCAGTACTTC.